The rows below give T cell receptor beta chains drawn from one sample of a study of early T cells in non-severe SARS-CoV-2 infection. TCRdb passed the 5' RACE reads through MiXCR, listing each CDR3 protein once. This table holds about 59,000 distinct CDR3 sequences, 11% found once. The material sequenced was whole blood. These TCRs come from an adult who was a healthcare worker with PCR-confirmed SARS-CoV-2 infection or an uninfected control (not recorded which). Each CDR3 is given with its conserved first and last residue. The D gene is left open where the match is weak. Clone size, where shown, is once, few, many, or a class for clones that have expanded.

>TRBJ1-1|TRBV18|-|-
CASSPPGLGGHTEAFF
TGTGCCAGCTCACCACCTGGTCTGGGAGGGCACACTGAAGCTTTCTTT
>TRBJ1-1|TRBV6-5|many|-
CASSYSRAREAFF
TGTGCCAGCAGTTACTCGAGGGCCCGTGAAGCTTTCTTT
>TRBJ2-1|TRBV29-1|-|-
CSAGEYNEQFF
TGCAGCGCGGGGGAGTACAATGAGCAGTTCTTC
>TRBJ2-2|TRBV7-7|many|-
CASSSGAGELFF
TGTGCTAGCAGCAGTGGGGCCGGGGAGCTGTTTTTT
>TRBJ2-7|TRBV2|-|-
CASSEGLRYLSHF
TGTGCCAGCAGTGAAGGGCTTAGGTACCTCTCGCACTTC
>TRBJ2-3|TRBV15|many|-
CATSREGVRTTDTQYF
TGTGCCACCAGCAGAGAGGGAGTTCGAACCACAGATACGCAGTATTTT
>TRBJ2-2|TRBV7-7|-|-
CASSPPGANTGELFF
TGTGCTAGCAGCCCGCCGGGCGCGAACACCGGGGAGCTGTTTTTT
>TRBJ2-6|TRBV7-3|-|-
CASSPSAIANVLTF
TGTGCCAGCAGCCCCTCTGCTATAGCCAACGTCCTGACTTTC
>TRBJ1-1|TRBV20-1|few|-
CSARWGAMNTKAFF
TGCAGTGCTAGATGGGGGGCCATGAACACTAAAGCTTTCTTT
>TRBJ2-6|TRBV5-5|many|-
CASSLLSSSGANVLTF
TGTGCCAGCAGCTTGCTGTCCTCCTCTGGGGCCAACGTCCTGACTTTC
>TRBJ2-1|TRBV6-1|many|-
CASTRGWNEQFF
TGTGCCAGCACCCGAGGATGGAATGAGCAGTTCTTC
>TRBJ1-4|TRBV4-3|many|-
CASSRTAEKLFF
TGCGCCAGCAGCCGGACGGCTGAAAAACTGTTTTTT
>TRBJ2-7|TRBV18|-|-
CASSSSTGRGEQYF
TGTGCCAGCTCATCTTCGACAGGAAGGGGCGAGCAGTACTTC
>TRBJ1-1|TRBV20-1|many|-
CSAIGGGTTEAFF
TGCAGTGCCATAGGCGGGGGGACCACTGAAGCTTTCTTT
>TRBJ2-3|TRBV9|many|TRBD2
CASSVQGTSGPTDTQYF
TGTGCCAGCAGCGTTCAGGGGACTAGCGGTCCCACAGATACGCAGTATTTT
>TRBJ1-2|TRBV18|-|TRBD1
CASSHLKDRGTYGYTF
TGTGCCAGCTCACATCTAAAGGACAGGGGAACGTATGGCTACACCTTC
>TRBJ2-3|TRBV10-3|many|TRBD1
CAIRPGTDQWAQYF
TGTGCCATCAGGCCCGGGACAGACCAATGGGCGCAGTATTTT
>TRBJ2-2|TRBV7-8|few|-
CASSPLRGPNANTGELFF
TGTGCCAGCAGCCCATTGCGGGGGCCCAACGCGAACACCGGGGAGCTGTTTTTT
>TRBJ2-7|TRBV11-2|many|TRBD2
CASRTLLAIMSEQYF
TGTGCCAGCAGAACCCTACTAGCGATAATGAGCGAGCAGTACTTC
>TRBJ2-7|TRBV21-1|-|-
CATTGTASYEQYF
TGTGCCACCACCGGGACAGCCTCCTACGAGCAGTACTTC
>TRBJ1-2|TRBV12-3/TRBV12-4|-|-
CASSPSDRGYTF
TGTGCCAGCAGTCCGTCGGATCGTGGCTACACCTTC
>TRBJ2-2|TRBV6-5|-|-
CASKRTSRGLGELFF
TGTGCCAGCAAGAGGACATCCCGTGGTTTGGGGGAGCTGTTTTTT
>TRBJ1-5|TRBV3-1|once|-
CASSPGVSNQPQHF
TGTGCCAGCAGCCCAGGGGTTAGCAATCAGCCCCAGCATTTT
>TRBJ1-2|TRBV13|-|-
CASSLSGRVPEGEF
TGTGCCAGCAGCTTAAGCGGCAGGGTGCCCGAAGGGGAGTTC
>TRBJ2-7|TRBV12-5|many|TRBD2
CASGRTSASSYEQYF
TGTGCTAGTGGACGAACTAGCGCAAGCTCCTACGAGCAGTACTTC
>TRBJ2-2|TRBV10-1|few|-
CASSETQGAVGTGELFF
TGCGCCAGCAGTGAGACACAGGGCGCGGTGGGCACCGGGGAGCTGTTTTTT
>TRBJ1-1|TRBV7-6|many|TRBD1
CASSEGTAPVNTEAFF
TGTGCCAGCAGCGAAGGGACAGCCCCTGTGAACACTGAAGCTTTCTTT
>TRBJ1-5|TRBV10-3|-|TRBD1
CAISSTDRGHNQPQHF
TGTGCCATCAGTAGCACGGACAGGGGACACAATCAGCCCCAGCATTTT
>TRBJ1-2|TRBV2|many|TRBD1
CASKDRRGSNYGYTF
TGTGCCAGCAAGGACAGGAGGGGATCTAACTATGGCTACACCTTC
>TRBJ2-3|TRBV20-1|few|-
CSAELGDGTDTQYF
TGCAGTGCTGAACTAGGGGATGGCACAGATACGCAGTATTTT
>TRBJ1-6|TRBV20-1|many|TRBD1
CSARPDRGGEHYNSPLHF
TGCAGTGCTAGACCGGACAGGGGAGGGGAGCACTATAATTCACCCCTCCACTTT
>TRBJ1-2|TRBV7-9|many|-
CASSHSGLYGYTF
TGTGCCAGCAGCCACTCTGGGCTATATGGCTACACCTTC
>TRBJ2-3|TRBV19|many|-
CASSGGTETDTQYF
TGTGCCAGTAGCGGCGGGACTGAGACAGATACGCAGTATTTT
>TRBJ1-1|TRBV5-1|-|-
CASSSVTGNTEAFF
TGCGCCAGCAGCTCCGTGACTGGGAACACTGAAGCTTTCTTT
>TRBJ1-2|TRBV11-2|many|-
CASSLSPGRGLYGYTF
TGTGCCAGCAGCTTATCCCCGGGGCGGGGTCTATATGGCTACACCTTC
>TRBJ2-1|TRBV12-3/TRBV12-4|many|-
CASRYSGEQFF
TGTGCCAGCAGGTATTCGGGTGAGCAGTTCTTC